Described below is a single T cell receptor (beta chain) sequence and its context. Its antigen is undetermined. The record originates from a study of shared clonotypes between healthy human individuals. V was trimmed by 5 bases and J by 12 bases, leaving 24 bases between them. The CDR3 sequence is 14 residues long. Germline assignment: CDR1 SGHTS and CDR2 YDEGEE. Broader study findings: Naive CD4 clonotype sharing across a few donors was approximately 5%.

Genomic DNA of every subset was divided equally among multiple immunoSEQ plates. Clones were sequenced by immunoSEQ multiplex PCR, and TCRdb holds only the in-frame ones, with some missing. The sample carries about 520,000 clones, about 96% recorded once. The chain is built from TRBV5-8 and TRBJ2-7; TRBD2 might be the D (5 bases). Sequences were obtained from naive CD4+ T cells sorted from blood. As to subset: CD45RA+ positively selected. The receptor comes from a woman aged 30 to 39 in good health. The CDR3 spells CASSPPLALLRGYF. The CDR3 DNA sequence: TGTGCCAGCAGTCCCCCGTTAGCGCTCCTACGAGGGTACTTC.